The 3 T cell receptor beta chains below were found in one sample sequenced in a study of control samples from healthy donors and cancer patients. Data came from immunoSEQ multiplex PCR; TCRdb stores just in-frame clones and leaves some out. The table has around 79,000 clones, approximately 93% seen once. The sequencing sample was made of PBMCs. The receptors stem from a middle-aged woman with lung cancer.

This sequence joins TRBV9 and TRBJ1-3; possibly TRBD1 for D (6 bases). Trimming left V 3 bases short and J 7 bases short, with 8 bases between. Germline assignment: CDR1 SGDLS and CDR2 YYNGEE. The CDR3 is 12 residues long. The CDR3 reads CASSEDRNTIYF. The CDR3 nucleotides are TGTGCCAGCAGCGAAGACAGGAACACCATATATTTT.

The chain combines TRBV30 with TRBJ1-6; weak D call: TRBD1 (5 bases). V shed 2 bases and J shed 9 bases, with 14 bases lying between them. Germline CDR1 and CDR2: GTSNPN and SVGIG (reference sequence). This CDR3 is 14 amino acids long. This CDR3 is CAWSSLGDLSPLHF. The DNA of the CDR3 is TGTGCCTGGAGTTCCCTAGGGGATCTTTCACCCCTCCACTTT.

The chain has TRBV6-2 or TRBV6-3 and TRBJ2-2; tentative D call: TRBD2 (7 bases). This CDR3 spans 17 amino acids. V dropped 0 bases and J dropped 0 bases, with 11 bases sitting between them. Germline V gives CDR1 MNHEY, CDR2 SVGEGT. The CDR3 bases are TGTGCCAGCAGTTACTCGAGGGGGGGAGCGAACACCGGGGAGCTGTTTTTT. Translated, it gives CASSYSRGGANTGELFF.